A selection of T cell receptor beta chains follows, all from one sample in a study of identical twins. TCRdb called the 5' RACE reads again in MiXCR, with one record for every CDR3 protein. The sample includes hundreds of thousands of distinct CDR3 sequences, 15% to 20% of them seen just once. These data were also reused for a study on T cells expressing NK-cell markers.

Sequencing input: PBMCs. These receptors were obtained from a woman aged 18-35 years in good health. Both conserved end residues are part of each CDR3. A D gene is named only where the DNA matches it firmly. Not every row has a clone size; where given, it reads once, few, many or a size class.

v_call,clone_size,cdr3_length,d_call,j_call,cdr3_aa,cdr3_nt
TRBV12-3/TRBV12-4,-,15,-,TRBJ2-2,CASTLFGGDTGELFF,TGTGCCAGCACTCTTTTCGGCGGAGACACCGGGGAGCTGTTTTTT
TRBV20-1,-,14,-,TRBJ1-1,CSARVTRKQTEAFF,TGCAGTGCTAGAGTAACTCGGAAACAGACTGAAGCTTTCTTT
TRBV7-2,-,13,-,TRBJ2-1,CASSSSSHNEQFF,TGTGCCAGCAGCTCCAGCAGCCACAATGAGCAGTTCTTC
TRBV12-1,few,12,-,TRBJ2-7,CASSFGGSEQYF,TGTGCCAGCAGCTTCGGTGGGTCCGAGCAGTACTTC
TRBV5-1,-,13,TRBD2,TRBJ2-1,CASSPLLAPEQFF,TGCGCCAGCAGCCCCCTACTAGCGCCTGAGCAGTTCTTC
TRBV7-2,-,15,-,TRBJ2-3,CASSLGPGSTDTQYF,TGTGCCAGCAGCTTAGGTCCAGGGTCCACAGATACGCAGTATTTT
TRBV29-1,-,12,TRBD2,TRBJ2-3,CSVGGGTDTQYF,TGCAGCGTTGGGGGGGGTACAGATACGCAGTATTTT
TRBV12-3/TRBV12-4,-,12,TRBD1,TRBJ1-1,CASTGTAFEAFF,TGTGCCAGCACCGGGACAGCCTTTGAAGCTTTCTTT
TRBV12-3/TRBV12-4,once,14,-,TRBJ1-2,CASSPPARTGGYTF,TGTGCCAGCAGTCCCCCCGCTCGTACGGGAGGCTACACCTTC
TRBV5-1,few,13,-,TRBJ2-7,CASSSRQGGEQYF,TGCGCCAGCAGCTCCCGCCAGGGAGGCGAGCAGTACTTC
TRBV7-9,-,17,TRBD1,TRBJ2-7,CATRSKRSGTGGTEQYF,TGTGCCACCCGCTCAAAAAGATCCGGGACAGGGGGGACCGAGCAGTACTTC
TRBV9,-,15,-,TRBJ2-1,CASSVEGAEMDEQFF,TGTGCCAGCAGCGTAGAAGGTGCAGAAATGGATGAGCAGTTCTTC
TRBV7-6,few,15,-,TRBJ2-1,CASSLAGFSYNEQFF,TGTGCCAGCAGCTTAGCCGGGTTCTCCTACAATGAGCAGTTCTTC
TRBV11-2,-,14,TRBD1,TRBJ2-3,CASRGQYSTDTQYF,TGTGCCAGCAGGGGACAGTATAGCACAGATACGCAGTATTTT
TRBV5-1,-,13,-,TRBJ1-1,CASRLLGQTEAFF,TGCGCCAGCAGACTCCTCGGACAGACGGAGGCTTTCTTT
TRBV6-4,-,14,-,TRBJ2-3,CASTDWRAADTQYF,TGTGCCAGCACCGACTGGCGGGCCGCAGATACGCAGTATTTT
TRBV7-9,many,8,-,TRBJ2-1,CASSHWLF,TGTGCCAGCAGCCACTGGCTCTTC
TRBV20-1,-,17,TRBD1,TRBJ1-3,CSAGGTALPSGSPTIYF,TGCAGTGCTGGCGGGACAGCGTTGCCCAGCGGGAGCCCAACCATATATTTT
TRBV5-1,-,15,TRBD1,TRBJ2-7,CASRKLGTGVDEQYF,TGCGCCAGCAGAAAACTCGGGACAGGGGTGGACGAGCAGTACTTC
TRBV12-3/TRBV12-4,few,15,TRBD1,TRBJ2-5,CASSNRGGERETQYF,TGTGCCAGCAGTAACAGGGGTGGGGAGCGAGAGACCCAGTACTTC
TRBV10-3,few,13,-,TRBJ2-5,CAIRNLTRETQYF,TGTGCCATCAGGAATCTTACCAGAGAGACCCAGTACTTC
TRBV7-2,-,14,-,TRBJ2-7,CASSTTGLTYEQYF,TGTGCCAGCAGCACCACAGGTCTCACCTACGAGCAGTACTTC
TRBV20-1,few,13,-,TRBJ2-7,CSARDSAGRGQYF,TGCAGTGCTAGAGATAGTGCGGGAAGGGGGCAGTACTTC
TRBV5-1,-,14,-,TRBJ2-2,CASNGGLNTGELFF,TGCGCCAGCAATGGGGGTCTGAACACCGGGGAGCTGTTTTTT
TRBV18,few,14,-,TRBJ1-5,CASSPDRQNQPQHF,TGTGCCAGCTCACCTGACAGACAGAATCAGCCCCAGCATTTT
TRBV12-3/TRBV12-4,-,13,TRBD1,TRBJ1-2,CASSRQGPEGYTF,TGTGCCAGCAGCAGACAGGGTCCAGAAGGCTACACCTTC
TRBV6-5,few,17,TRBD2,TRBJ2-7,CASSYLPSGRTVREQYF,TGTGCCAGCAGTTACCTGCCAAGCGGGAGGACAGTACGCGAGCAGTACTTC
TRBV5-1,once,16,TRBD1,TRBJ2-7,CASRFTTGTEEYEQYF,TGCGCCAGCAGATTTACCACCGGGACAGAAGAGTACGAGCAGTACTTC
TRBV12-3/TRBV12-4,few,13,-,TRBJ2-3,CASSLGPMDTQYF,TGTGCCAGCAGTTTGGGACCGATGGATACGCAGTATTTT
TRBV20-1,-,17,TRBD2,TRBJ2-1,CSARPVTGTSGYNEQFF,TGCAGTGCTAGACCAGTTACCGGGACTAGCGGATACAATGAGCAGTTCTTC
TRBV12-3/TRBV12-4,few,12,-,TRBJ2-7,CASAAVSYEQYF,TGTGCCAGCGCAGCTGTCTCCTACGAGCAGTACTTC
TRBV10-3,-,14,-,TRBJ2-1,CAISEGSTRNEQFF,TGTGCCATCAGTGAAGGCTCGACTAGGAATGAGCAGTTCTTC
TRBV9,few,17,-,TRBJ2-1,CASSVGSGTLPVDEQFF,TGTGCCAGCAGCGTAGGCTCAGGGACACTTCCGGTCGATGAGCAGTTCTTC
TRBV10-3,-,15,-,TRBJ1-1,CAISPFGGENTEAFF,TGTGCCATCAGTCCGTTCGGGGGGGAGAACACTGAAGCTTTCTTT
TRBV12-3/TRBV12-4,few,15,-,TRBJ1-4,CASSPNKGPNEKLFF,TGTGCCAGCAGTCCGAACAAGGGCCCCAATGAAAAACTGTTTTTT
TRBV12-3/TRBV12-4,few,16,TRBD2,TRBJ2-3,CASSRRLAGYTDTQYF,TGTGCCAGCAGTCGAAGACTAGCGGGGTACACAGATACGCAGTATTTT
TRBV11-3,-,15,TRBD2,TRBJ2-1,CASSYGAAGVIEQFF,TGTGCCAGCAGCTATGGGGCAGCGGGGGTGATCGAGCAGTTCTTC
TRBV7-3,-,16,TRBD2,TRBJ2-1,CASSSPSAGAYNEQFF,TGTGCCAGCAGCTCGCCCAGCGCGGGGGCCTACAATGAGCAGTTCTTC
TRBV20-1,-,14,TRBD1,TRBJ1-5,CSAVRGPSNQPQHF,TGCAGTGCTGTCAGGGGGCCTAGCAATCAGCCCCAGCATTTT
TRBV6-5,few,16,TRBD2,TRBJ2-7,CASSYSGGVSSYEQYF,TGTGCCAGCAGTTACTCGGGAGGGGTCTCGTCCTACGAGCAGTACTTC
TRBV4-1,-,12,-,TRBJ2-1,CASSHNNNEQFF,TGCGCCAGCAGCCATAACAACAATGAGCAGTTCTTC
TRBV4-2,-,15,-,TRBJ1-1,CASSQENRARTEAFF,TGTGCCAGCAGCCAAGAAAACAGGGCGAGGACTGAAGCTTTCTTT
TRBV20-1,-,13,-,TRBJ1-5,CSARGEVDQPQHF,TGCAGTGCTAGAGGGGAGGTTGATCAGCCCCAGCATTTT
TRBV20-1,-,13,-,TRBJ2-1,CSAAGPTYNEQFF,TGCAGTGCTGCGGGCCCCACCTACAATGAGCAGTTCTTC
TRBV20-1,many,12,-,TRBJ1-5,CSARDQGQPQHF,TGCAGTGCTAGAGATCAGGGGCAGCCCCAGCATTTT
TRBV15,-,12,-,TRBJ1-2,CATSIQAGGYTF,TGTGCCACCAGCATACAGGCTGGAGGCTACACCTTC
TRBV5-1,-,13,-,TRBJ2-1,CASKLGIWNEQFF,TGCGCCAGCAAATTGGGGATTTGGAATGAGCAGTTCTTC
TRBV20-1,-,13,TRBD1,TRBJ1-5,CSAVTGAGQPQHF,TGCAGTGCAGTAACAGGGGCGGGACAGCCCCAGCATTTT
TRBV7-9,many,13,-,TRBJ1-1,CASSFAVNTEAFF,TGTGCCAGCAGCTTTGCGGTGAACACTGAAGCTTTCTTT
TRBV3-1,-,12,-,TRBJ1-5,CASSHTNQPQHF,TGTGCCAGCAGCCATACCAATCAGCCCCAGCATTTT
TRBV20-1,-,18,TRBD1,TRBJ2-7,CSAMLPPGQGVRSYEQYF,TGCAGTGCTATGCTACCGCCGGGACAGGGAGTTCGCTCCTACGAGCAGTACTTC
TRBV27,-,15,-,TRBJ2-6,CASSSEMARANVLTF,TGTGCCAGCAGTTCCGAGATGGCGCGGGCCAACGTCCTGACTTTC
TRBV20-1,-,12,-,TRBJ1-2,CSARVRVGGYTF,TGCAGTGCGAGAGTTCGGGTAGGCGGCTACACCTTC
TRBV7-2,-,13,-,TRBJ2-1,CASSPDGDNEQFF,TGTGCCAGCAGCCCAGACGGCGACAATGAGCAGTTCTTC
TRBV20-1,few,13,TRBD1,TRBJ1-1,CSADPGQGASAFF,TGCAGTGCTGATCCGGGACAGGGGGCCTCAGCTTTCTTT
TRBV5-5,-,15,TRBD2,TRBJ2-1,CASSFGGSHYNEQFF,TGTGCCAGCAGCTTTGGCGGGAGCCATTACAATGAGCAGTTCTTC
TRBV6-5,few,13,-,TRBJ1-2,CASSYQGLEGYTF,TGTGCCAGCAGTTACCAGGGTCTAGAAGGCTACACCTTC